What follows are 20 T cell receptor beta chains derived from one specimen sequenced in a study of T cells in Graves' hyperthyroidism and ophthalmopathy. From RNA transcripts, TCR beta CDR3 regions were amplified. In the first-round RT-PCR of the TCR CDR3, the HTBI primer set was used. TCRdb passed the multiplex PCR reads through MiXCR, listing each CDR3 protein once. Altogether 500,000 to 600,000 distinct CDR3 sequences are present, 20% being singletons, with the ten largest covering 40% to 50%. The sample comprised blood. The receptors stem from a middle-aged man with Graves' ophthalmopathy.

This clonotype came up a few times. Germline is not matched at one junction end, which may reflect a read error. This chain connects TRBV29-1 to TRBJ2-7, with no clear D. Per the germline V gene, CDR1 is SQVTM and CDR2 is ANQGSEA. The CDR3 contains 13 residues. DNA for the CDR3: TGCAGCGTCGAAGGCGCTAGTTTAGACGAGCAGTACTTC. It specifies CSVEGASLDEQYF.

This clonotype has only a few counts. The chain carries TRBV9 and TRBJ2-7, with a weak D call TRBD1 (5 bases). From germline, CDR1 is SGDLS and CDR2 YYNGEE. The CDR3 totals 14 residues. The V gene lost 0 bases and the J gene lost 3 bases, with 10 bases spanning the gap. This chain's CDR3 is CASSVDDRYYEQYF. The CDR3 DNA follows: TGTGCCAGCAGCGTAGATGACAGATACTACGAGCAGTACTTC. Drawing the rest from reference TRBV9 and TRBJ2-7, the complete variable domain is DSGVTQTPKHLITATGQRVTLRCSPRSGDLSVYWYQQSLDQGLQFLIQYYNGEERAKGNILERFSAQQFPDLHSELNLSSLELGDSALYFCASSVDDRYYEQYFGPGTRLTVT.

The V call is TRBV7-9, the J call TRBJ2-3; TRBD1 agrees at 8 bases. The ends lost 5 bases at V and 1 base at J; junction bases unmatched: 8. CDR3 length: 16 residues. Germline V lookup: CDR1 SEHNR, CDR2 FQNEAQ (reference sequence). This CDR3 is CASSPQGELGTDTQYF. The CDR3 region has the DNA TGTGCCAGCAGCCCACAGGGGGAATTGGGCACAGATACGCAGTATTTT.

This sequence joins TRBV5-5 and TRBJ2-2, with D perhaps being TRBD1 or TRBD2 (5 bases each). V was cut by 1 base and J by 5 bases, with 12 bases left in between. There are 15 residues in the CDR3. Per the germline V gene, CDR1 is SGHKS and CDR2 is YYEKEE (reference sequence). CDR3 sequence reads: CASSLRRDGTGELFF. The CDR3 DNA sequence: TGTGCCAGCAGCTTGCGTAGGGACGGGACCGGGGAGCTGTTTTTT.

The rearrangement links TRBV19 to TRBJ2-1; 8 nucleotides line up with TRBD2. Unmatched junction bases numbered 9, after V lost 7 bases and J lost 7 bases. The CDR3 consists of 14 residues. The germline V gene encodes CDR1 LNHDA and CDR2 SQIVND (reference sequence). This CDR3 reads CASNGNPGGNEQFF. The DNA for the CDR3 is TGTGCCAGTAATGGCAACCCGGGGGGGAATGAGCAGTTCTTC.

This clonotype appeared many times. The chain uses TRBV7-8 and TRBJ2-7, with D perhaps being TRBD1 or TRBD2 (6 bases each). This CDR3 contains 15 residues. Trimming pared 7 bases from V and 1 base from J, leaving 17 bases between. Germline CDR1 reads SGHVS; CDR2 reads FQNEAQ. CDR3 loop: CASISGAARSYEQYF. DNA of the CDR3: TGTGCCAGCATCTCGGGGGCAGCCCGTTCCTACGAGCAGTACTTC.

This clonotype showed up just a few times. The chain couples TRBV5-1 to TRBJ2-7; D possibly corresponds to TRBD1 (6 bases). Per germline, CDR1 SGHRS and CDR2 YFSETQ. The V end was cut by 0 bases, the J end by 0 bases, with 10 bases between. The CDR3 is 15 amino acids. CDR3 sequence (DNA): TGCGCCAGCAGCTTGGGCGGACAGAACTCCTACGAGCAGTACTTC. It specifies CASSLGGQNSYEQYF. Based on the CDR3 plus reference TRBV5-1 and TRBJ2-7, the full variable domain is KAGVTQTPRYLIKTRGQQVTLSCSPISGHRSVSWYQQTPGQGLQFLFEYFSETQRNKGNFPGRFSGRQFSNSRSEMNVSTLELGDSALYLCASSLGGQNSYEQYFGPGTRLTVT.

V usage is TRBV20-1 and J usage is TRBJ1-1; D remains ambiguous. Looked up from germline, CDR1 is DFQATT and CDR2 is SNEGSKA (reference sequence). V lost 4 bases and J 5 bases, leaving 11 bases between the germline ends. The CDR3 has 12 amino acids. CDR3 DNA sequence: TGCAGTGCTACCGCAGGTCGGACTGAAGCTTTCTTT. Its translation is CSATAGRTEAFF.

The chain joins TRBV20-1 to TRBJ2-1; possibly TRBD2 for D (7 bases). Trimming left V 0 bases short and J 3 bases short, with 15 bases between. CDR3 length: 16 residues. Germline CDR1 DFQATT, CDR2 SNEGSKA (reference sequence). The CDR3 sequence is CSARDWRGPFYNEQFF. The CDR3 bases are TGCAGTGCTAGAGATTGGCGGGGGCCCTTCTACAATGAGCAGTTCTTC.

The chain joins TRBV20-1 to TRBJ2-7; 7 bases line up with TRBD1. After removal of 0 bases from V and 4 bases from J, the junction contained 15 bases not matched to a gene. The germline V gene has CDR1 DFQATT and CDR2 SNEGSKA (reference sequence). The CDR3 contains 17 residues. The CDR3 is CSARDWGLGQNSYEQYF. The CDR3 nucleotides read TGCAGTGCTAGAGATTGGGGATTGGGACAGAATTCATACGAGCAGTACTTC.

This clonotype was seen repeatedly, ten times or more. The V and J genes are TRBV7-2 and TRBJ2-2; D is ambiguous. Germline V CDR1 and CDR2: SGHTA, FQGNSA. The CDR3 runs to 14 residues. Trimming took off 2 bases at V and 2 bases at J, with 6 bases between the two ends. As DNA, the CDR3 is TGTGCCAGCAGCTTAAACGGAAACACCGGGGAGCTGTTTTTT. Protein sequence: CASSLNGNTGELFF.

This clonotype was observed a few times. The chain is built from TRBV12-5 and TRBJ2-5; D remains ambiguous. Germline V gives CDR1 LGHNT, CDR2 FRNRAP. CDR3 length equals 15 residues. V was clipped by 3 bases and J by 6 bases, with 17 bases between them. The CDR3 DNA reads as TGTGCTAGTGGTTTAGGAAGGAGTATGGGGAAGACCCAGTACTTC. This encodes CASGLGRSMGKTQYF.

The chain uses TRBV20-1 and TRBJ2-7, with TRBD2 as a possible D gene (6 bases). Per germline, CDR1 DFQATT and CDR2 SNEGSKA (reference sequence). V lost 2 bases, J lost 0 bases, and 11 bases lay in between. The CDR3 extends over 14 amino acids. CDR3 sequence reads: CSARRLANSYEQYF. CDR3 DNA sequence: TGCAGTGCTAGACGCCTAGCGAACTCCTACGAGCAGTACTTC.

This clonotype has at least ten counts. The chain uses TRBV12-3 or TRBV12-4 and TRBJ2-1; 8 nucleotides match TRBD2. The junction had 13 bases not matched to a gene; V was cut back by 2 bases and J by 10 bases. This CDR3 is built from 16 residues. The CDR3 here is CASSLYPGTRVREQFF. For the CDR3, the DNA is TGTGCCAGCAGTTTATACCCCGGGACTAGGGTTAGAGAGCAGTTCTTC.

With respect to this clonotype: A far larger clone differs by one base, so this is likely a read error. The chain links TRBV28 to TRBJ2-7; 7 nucleotides line up with TRBD1. Germline V gives CDR1 MDHEN, CDR2 SYDVKM. This CDR3 has 13 residues. The CDR3 spells CPSSPSQGYEQYF. The CDR3 DNA follows: TGTCCCAGCAGTCCTTCACAGGGGTACGAGCAGTACTTC.

This clonotype was recorded a few times. The chain uses TRBV2 and TRBJ2-2; TRBD2 agrees at 11 bases. The junction had 9 bases not matched to a gene; V was cut back by 6 bases and J by 3 bases. Germline CDR1 is SNHLY and CDR2 is FYNNEI. The CDR3 consists of 17 residues. The CDR3 spells CASRPRSGGAYTGELFF. CDR3 bases: TGTGCCAGCAGACCTCGTAGCGGGGGGGCGTACACCGGGGAGCTGTTTTTT.

The rearrangement joins TRBV19 to TRBJ2-3; D is ambiguous. CDR1 and CDR2 from the germline V gene are LNHDA and SQIVND (reference sequence). V was trimmed by 7 bases and J by 2 bases, leaving 13 bases between them. The CDR3 has 14 amino acids. CDR3 sequence (DNA): TGTGCCAGTAACCCTGGGATCCCCACAGATACGCAGTATTTT. It codes for CASNPGIPTDTQYF.

This clonotype was found many times. The rearrangement joins TRBV6-2 or TRBV6-3 to TRBJ2-7, with 8 bases aligning to TRBD2. The CDR3 sequence is 14 residues long. V trimming: 7 bases; J trimming: 2 bases; junction bases outside the gene matches: 7. Germline values: CDR1 MNHEY, CDR2 SVGEGT. DNA of the CDR3: TGTGCCAGCAACCTAGCGGGCCCAACCTACGAGCAGTACTTC. This gives the protein CASNLAGPTYEQYF.

This clonotype was picked up many times. This chain connects TRBV5-1 to TRBJ2-3; TRBD2 aligns across 7 bases. The CDR3 has 14 amino acids. The V and J ends lost 4 bases and 2 bases, in that order; junction bases with no gene match: 4. Germline CDR1 and CDR2: SGHRS and YFSETQ. This CDR3 is CASSPLAVTDTQYF. DNA of the CDR3: TGCGCCAGCAGCCCTCTAGCGGTCACAGATACGCAGTATTTT.

This clonotype turned up a few times. The rearrangement uses TRBV20-1 and TRBJ2-5; weak D call: TRBD2 (5 bases). V shed 1 base and J shed 3 bases, with 18 bases lying between them. The CDR3 has 16 amino acids. CDR1 and CDR2 from the germline V gene are DFQATT and SNEGSKA (reference sequence). The CDR3 loop is CSARVIVPGSKETQYF. The DNA of the CDR3 is TGCAGTGCTAGAGTGATTGTACCGGGATCAAAAGAGACCCAGTACTTC.